The 29 T cell receptor beta chains in this list originate from one sample, sequenced in a study of OX40 agonist ivuxolimab in advanced cancers. Sequencing used immunoSEQ multiplex PCR; TCRdb keeps in-frame clones, though not all of them. The data show roughly 51,000 clones, around 88% seen once. The source material was CD4+ or CD8+ T cells sorted from blood, sampled in a trial of the OX40 agonist ivuxolimab. These receptors were collected from an adult with an advanced solid tumor such as melanoma, head and neck, liver or kidney cancer.

This clone was seen just once. CDR3 in DNA: TGTGCCACCAGCAGAGTCAGGGTGGAGACCCAGTACTTC. This translates into CATSRVRVETQYF. This chain connects TRBV15 to TRBJ2-5; D perhaps matches TRBD1 (5 bases). V lost 1 base, J lost 5 bases, and 8 bases lay in between. Per the germline V gene, CDR1 is LNHNV and CDR2 is YYDKDF (reference sequence). The CDR3 extends over 13 amino acids.

The V and J genes are TRBV6-5 and TRBJ2-3; TRBD1 matches at 9 bases. The CDR3 contains 15 residues. Trimming removed 5 bases from V and 2 bases from J; junction bases left unmatched: 5. Per germline, CDR1 MNHEY and CDR2 SVGAGI. As DNA, the CDR3 is TGTGCCAGCAGTATACAGGGGGCTACCACAGATACGCAGTATTTT. This translates into CASSIQGATTDTQYF.

The J gene is TRBJ2-3, the V gene TRBV18; D is possibly TRBD2 (6 bases). Per germline, CDR1 KGHSH and CDR2 LQKENI. Trimming took 4 bases from V and 4 from J, leaving 12 bases between them. The CDR3 is 14 amino acids. CDR3 protein: CASSLPTGADTQYF. CDR3 bases: TGTGCCAGCTCACTTCCCACGGGGGCAGATACGCAGTATTTT.

V and J are TRBV7-2 and TRBJ2-1; no clear D. CDR1 SGHTA and CDR2 FQGNSA come from the germline V gene. With 5 bases removed from V and 6 bases from J, the gap between germline ends came to 8 bases. The CDR3 loop spans 12 amino acids. The CDR3 loop reads CASSRKRNEQFF. The CDR3 bases are TGTGCCAGCAGCCGAAAGCGCAATGAGCAGTTCTTC.

Notes on this clone: Other DNA sequences in the sample encode the same CDR3. This chain joins TRBV4-1 and TRBJ1-4, with D unclear. Germline V lookup: CDR1 MGHRA, CDR2 YSYEKL. The CDR3 has 16 residues. The ends were cut back, 3 bases at V and 3 bases at J, with 14 bases in the middle. CDR3 loop: CASSQAHSAANEKLFF. The DNA for the CDR3 is TGCGCCAGCAGCCAGGCACACTCCGCGGCTAATGAAAAACTGTTTTTT.

This rearrangement joins TRBV27 to TRBJ2-1; D possibly matches TRBD1 or TRBD2 (6 bases each). Germline V gene sequence: CDR1 MNHEY, CDR2 SMNVEV (reference sequence). V was trimmed by 2 bases and J by 4 bases, leaving 12 bases between them. This CDR3 is built from 15 residues. The CDR3 reads CASSLRGTLYNEQFF. The CDR3 DNA reads TGTGCCAGCAGTTTACGCGGGACACTGTACAATGAGCAGTTCTTC.

The chain recombines TRBV30 with TRBJ1-2, with D possibly being TRBD1 (5 bases). Between the trimmed V and J ends, which lost 0 bases and 3 bases, there was a span of 8 bases. CDR3 length equals 13 residues. Germline V gene sequence: CDR1 GTSNPN, CDR2 SVGIG (reference sequence). The CDR3 DNA is TGTGCCTGGAGTGTATTACAGGACTATGGCTACACCTTC. Encoded protein: CAWSVLQDYGYTF.

The chain joins TRBV6-1 to TRBJ1-5; D gene ambiguous. V was pared by 0 bases and J by 9 bases, with 9 bases between. This CDR3 is 13 amino acids long. The germline V gene encodes CDR1 MNHNS and CDR2 SASEGT. This CDR3 reads CASSEAGPLPQHF. The CDR3, as DNA: TGTGCCAGCAGTGAAGCTGGGCCCCTGCCCCAGCATTTT.

The rearrangement links TRBV5-1 to TRBJ2-2; D is ambiguous. Germline V lookup: CDR1 SGHRS, CDR2 YFSETQ. The CDR3 is 15 amino acids. V lost 5 bases to trimming and J lost 0 bases, with 11 bases between them. The CDR3 reads CASRDRVANTGELFF. The CDR3 DNA sequence: TGCGCCAGCAGGGATAGGGTCGCGAACACCGGGGAGCTGTTTTTT.

This clone was picked up one time. The chain recombines TRBV5-8 with TRBJ2-1; D gene ambiguous. Per the germline V gene, CDR1 is SGHTS and CDR2 is YDEGEE. This CDR3 comprises 17 residues. V lost 5 bases, J lost 0 bases, and 18 bases lay in between. For the CDR3, the DNA is TGTGCCAGCAGGCTCTTAACGCACAGTAGCTCCTACAATGAGCAGTTCTTC. This sequence encodes CASRLLTHSSSYNEQFF. Drawing the rest from reference TRBV5-8 and TRBJ2-1, the complete variable domain is EAGVTQSPTHLIKTRGQQATLRCSPISGHTSVYWYQQALGLGLQFLLWYDEGEERNRGNFPPRFSGRQFPNYSSELNVNALELEDSALYLCASRLLTHSSSYNEQFFGPGTRLTVL.

This chain links TRBV6-6 with TRBJ1-5; unclear D gene. Trimming shortened V by 7 bases and J by 2 bases, and 15 bases separated the two germline ends. Germline loops: CDR1 MNHNY, CDR2 SVGAGI (reference sequence). The CDR3 runs to 15 residues. The CDR3 spells CASTPAGIGNQPQHF. CDR3 DNA: TGTGCCAGCACCCCGGCGGGGATAGGCAATCAGCCCCAGCATTTT.

V gene TRBV5-3 combines with J gene TRBJ1-5; TRBD1 is a possible D gene (5 bases). TRBV5-3 is designated an ORF whose function remains uncertain. The CDR3 extends over 14 amino acids. V was cut by 10 bases and J by 0 bases, with 14 bases left in between. The CDR3 DNA follows: TGTGCCCCAGGACCAGGGTATAGCAATCAGCCCCAGCATTTT. Translation: CAPGPGYSNQPQHF.

This chain connects TRBV5-1 to TRBJ2-2, with 9 bases aligning to TRBD1. V shed 4 bases and J 5 bases; nucleotides not matched to a gene: 6. Germline V gives CDR1 SGHRS, CDR2 YFSETQ. The CDR3 contains 15 residues. The CDR3 spells CASSSGQGITGELFF. The CDR3 coding sequence is TGCGCCAGCAGCAGCGGACAGGGGATTACCGGGGAGCTGTTTTTT.

V usage is TRBV6-6 and J usage is TRBJ2-7; 7 positions match TRBD1. There are 14 residues in the CDR3. V gave up 2 bases and J gave up 4 bases; unmatched junction bases: 5. Per germline, CDR1 MNHNY and CDR2 SVGAGI (reference sequence). The CDR3 here is CASSYNRGPYEQYF. The CDR3 DNA reads as TGTGCCAGCAGTTACAACAGGGGACCTTACGAGCAGTACTTC.

This clone was found once. This same CDR3 is encoded by further DNA sequences in the sample. The V gene is TRBV7-8, the J gene TRBJ1-4, with 7 bases that match TRBD1. This CDR3 region has 16 residues. V shed 5 bases and J 0 bases; nucleotides not matched to a gene: 6. The germline V gene encodes CDR1 SGHVS and CDR2 FQNEAQ. CDR3 in amino acids: CASSLRQGATNEKLFF. CDR3 DNA sequence: TGTGCCAGCAGCCTACGACAGGGAGCAACTAATGAAAAACTGTTTTTT.

The chain combines TRBV10-3 with TRBJ2-7; 11 nucleotides agree with TRBD2. This CDR3 is 11 amino acids long. The germline V gene encodes CDR1 ENHRY and CDR2 SYGVKD. The CDR3 DNA reads TGTGTAGCGGGAGGGACCTACGAGCAGTACTTC. Protein: CVAGGTYEQYF.

The rearrangement uses TRBV7-2 and TRBJ2-1; a possible D gene is TRBD2 (6 bases). V was trimmed by 6 bases and J by 4 bases, leaving 16 bases between them. Germline lookup yields CDR1 SGHTA and CDR2 FQGNSA. CDR3 length equals 15 residues. This CDR3 reads CASRPSGLGYNEQFF. In nucleotides, the CDR3 is TGTGCCAGCAGACCATCGGGACTGGGTTACAATGAGCAGTTCTTC.

The chain uses TRBV5-4 and TRBJ2-2, with D hard to call. Germline CDR1 SGHNT, CDR2 YYREEE (reference sequence). V was trimmed by 3 bases and J by 0 bases, leaving 6 bases between them. The CDR3 runs 14 residues. CDR3 DNA sequence: TGTGCCAGCAGCTCAGACCCGAACACCGGGGAGCTGTTTTTT. This gives the protein CASSSDPNTGELFF.

The sample holds a few counts of this clone. In DNA, the CDR3 is TGTGCCATCAGGGGACTAGGGAGCACAGATACGCAGTATTTT. This translates into CAIRGLGSTDTQYF. V and J are TRBV10-3 and TRBJ2-3; TRBD2 aligns across 8 bases. The V gene's germline CDR1 is ENHRY and CDR2 SYGVKD. J gave up 0 bases and V 6 bases, and 2 bases lay outside the gene matches. CDR3 length: 14 residues.

The rearrangement uses TRBV6-1 and TRBJ2-2, with a possible D match to TRBD1 (5 bases). Germline lookup yields CDR1 MNHNS and CDR2 SASEGT. This CDR3 comprises 11 residues. V lost 6 bases and J 8 bases, leaving 7 bases between the germline ends. Here the CDR3 reads CASRYRGELFF. The DNA of the CDR3 is TGTGCCAGCAGGTACAGGGGGGAGCTGTTTTTT.

This clone was picked up a small number of times. Written as DNA, the CDR3 is TGTGCCAGTTCCAGGGACAGGCCTCACAATGAGCAGTTCTTC. This translates into CASSRDRPHNEQFF. This chain links TRBV27 with TRBJ2-1; 8 nucleotides match TRBD1. V lost 9 bases, J lost 5 bases, and 9 bases stayed unmatched. The CDR3 consists of 14 residues. The V gene's germline CDR1 is MNHEY and CDR2 SMNVEV (reference sequence).

The chain recombines TRBV5-6 with TRBJ1-2; the D gene is possibly TRBD1 (5 bases). Germline loops: CDR1 SGHDT, CDR2 YYEEEE. V was cut by 6 bases and J by 8 bases, with 14 bases left in between. The CDR3 runs to 12 residues. The CDR3 DNA sequence: TGTGCCAGCACACGACAGCCCTACGGCTACACCTTC. Its translation is CASTRQPYGYTF. Full variable domain (outside the CDR3, taken from reference TRBV5-6 and TRBJ1-2): DAGVTQSPTHLIKTRGQQVTLRCSPKSGHDTVSWYQQALGQGPQFIFQYYEEEERQRGNFPDRFSGHQFPNYSSELNVNALLLGDSALYLCASTRQPYGYTFGSGTRLTVV.

The V gene is TRBV6-1, the J gene TRBJ1-1; D unresolved. Germline V lookup: CDR1 MNHNS, CDR2 SASEGT. Trimming cost V 2 bases and J 8 bases, with 6 bases left between them. The CDR3 is made up of 11 amino acids. The CDR3, as DNA: TGTGCCAGCAGTGAATTGCAGGAAGCTTTCTTT. Its protein is CASSELQEAFF.

The chain links TRBV10-2 to TRBJ1-5; the D gene is possibly TRBD1 (5 bases). Germline CDR1 reads WSHSY; CDR2 reads SAAADI. The germline V and J ends were trimmed by 5 bases and 4 bases, with 9 bases remaining between them. The CDR3 runs 13 residues. In DNA, the CDR3 is TGCGCCAGCAGTAGTCAGGGTAATCAGCCCCAGCATTTT. Amino acids: CASSSQGNQPQHF.

The chain couples TRBV6-1 to TRBJ2-5; D unresolved. V lost 4 bases and J 1 base, leaving 4 bases between the germline ends. The V gene's germline CDR1 is MNHNS and CDR2 SASEGT. This CDR3 comprises 12 residues. DNA of the CDR3: TGTGCCAGCAGTGGGCCCCAAGAGACCCAGTACTTC. This gives the protein CASSGPQETQYF.

The chain recombines TRBV4-2 with TRBJ2-2; 8 bases align to TRBD2. The J segment lost 4 bases and the V segment lost 0 bases, leaving 4 bases of the junction unmatched. In germline, CDR1 is LGHNA, CDR2 YNFKEQ. The CDR3 has 16 amino acids. This chain's CDR3 is CASSQDPSGSTGELFF. CDR3 in DNA: TGTGCCAGCAGCCAAGATCCCAGCGGGAGCACCGGGGAGCTGTTTTTT.

The rearrangement links TRBV6-1 to TRBJ1-5; D possibly corresponds to TRBD1 (6 bases). V lost 7 bases to trimming and J lost 2 bases, with 15 bases between them. This CDR3 comprises 15 residues. Germline V lookup: CDR1 MNHNS, CDR2 SASEGT. The CDR3 nucleotides read TGTGCCAGCACCCAAGGGGACACCCGCAATCAGCCCCAGCATTTT. Its protein is CASTQGDTRNQPQHF.

The chain combines TRBV5-1 with TRBJ2-1, with TRBD2 matching 11 bases. With 3 bases clipped from V and 7 bases from J, the junction kept 9 bases outside the gene matches. This CDR3 comprises 16 residues. Looked up from germline, CDR1 is SGHRS and CDR2 is YFSETQ. Here the CDR3 DNA reads TGCGCCAGCAGCTCCTTGACTAGCGGGAACAAAAATGAGCAGTTCTTC. Residues: CASSSLTSGNKNEQFF.

The chain joins TRBV5-4 to TRBJ2-2; possible D gene TRBD2, 5 bases. CDR3 length equals 14 residues. V dropped 1 base and J dropped 7 bases, with 11 bases sitting between them. The germline gives CDR1 SGHNT, CDR2 YYREEE (reference sequence). In nucleotides, the CDR3 is TGTGCCAGCAGCTTGAACAGCGGTTACGGGGAGCTGTTTTTT. It is translated as CASSLNSGYGELFF.